The rows below give T cell receptor beta chains drawn from one sample of a study of human T cells and chemical hapten exposure. TCRdb used MiXCR to reprocess the RACE reads, holding one entry per CDR3 protein. Of under 400,000 distinct CDR3 sequences in the sample, 4.5% to 6% were seen once. The sample in question was whole blood, obtained in connection with sensitization to the hapten diphenylcyclopropenone (DPC). The receptors come from a woman aged 50 to 60 with alopecia areata. Some clones in this sample may be carry-over from other donors' samples. CDR3s include the opening cysteine and the closing phenylalanine or tryptophan. A D gene is named only where the DNA matches it firmly. Clone size appears in some rows only: once, few, many, or a class for an expanded clone.

TRBJ2-5 | TRBV21-1 | many | NA | TGTGCCAGCAGCAATCTAGCGGGAGTAGTAGAGACCCAGTACTTC | CASSNLAGVVETQYF
TRBJ1-1 | TRBV20-1 | many | NA | TGCAGTGCCGATACACCCCTGAACACTGAAGCTTTCTTT | CSADTPLNTEAFF
TRBJ1-6 | TRBV5-1 | few | NA | TGCGCCAGCAGCTTGGCGGGACCGTCGTCCGGTTCACCCCTCCACTTT | CASSLAGPSSGSPLHF
TRBJ2-1 | TRBV6-5 | many | TRBD2 | TGTGCCAGCAGATTGACTAGCGGGGATTACAATGAGCAGTTCTTC | CASRLTSGDYNEQFF
TRBJ1-1 | TRBV5-5 | NA | NA | TGTGCCAGCAGGCCCGGGCCCACGAACACTGAAGCTTTCTTT | CASRPGPTNTEAFF
TRBJ1-4 | TRBV4-1 | many | NA | TGCGCCAGCAGCCAAGTTTTAGCCAAGGAGAATGAAAAACTGTTTTTT | CASSQVLAKENEKLFF
TRBJ2-1 | TRBV7-2 | many | NA | TGTGCCAGCAGCCCAGCGCCGGGGGGCGCGGACAATGAGCAGTTCTTC | CASSPAPGGADNEQFF
TRBJ2-1 | TRBV27 | many | NA | TGTGCCAGCAATTCGGTGGGGGGTGAGCAGTTCTTC | CASNSVGGEQFF
TRBJ2-3 | TRBV9 | many | NA | TGTGCCAGCAGCGTAGAGCTGGTGGACTGGGATACGCAGTATTTT | CASSVELVDWDTQYF
TRBJ2-1 | TRBV12-3/TRBV12-4 | many | NA | TGTGCCAGCAGAATCCGGAACTTTGAGTTCTTC | CASRIRNFEFF
TRBJ1-1 | TRBV21-1 | few | NA | TGTGCCAGCAGCATTTACCCGAGTCGGGCTGAAGCTTTCTTT | CASSIYPSRAEAFF
TRBJ2-7 | TRBV29-1 | many | NA | TGCAGCGTTGCCGGGACCCTAGAGGACGAGCAGTACTTC | CSVAGTLEDEQYF
TRBJ2-7 | TRBV27 | NA | TRBD1 | TGTGCCAGCAGTTTATGGCCGGGACAGGGTTTCTCCTACGAGCAGTACTTC | CASSLWPGQGFSYEQYF
TRBJ1-5 | TRBV28 | NA | TRBD1 | TGTGCCAGCACTTTCCTACAGGGGAGCAATCAGCCCCAGCATTTT | CASTFLQGSNQPQHF
TRBJ2-3 | TRBV2 | few | TRBD1 | TGTGCCAGCAGGAGGGACAGGGGCGGCACAGATACGCAGTATTTT | CASRRDRGGTDTQYF
TRBJ1-1 | TRBV7-6 | few | NA | TGTGCCAGCAGCTTACCCGGGGGCGAGATCACTGAAGCTTTCTTT | CASSLPGGEITEAFF
TRBJ2-3 | TRBV10-3 | NA | TRBD2 | TGTGCCATCAGTGAGTCGGACGGGAGGGGCACAGATACGCAGTATTTT | CAISESDGRGTDTQYF
TRBJ1-5 | TRBV5-6 | many | NA | TGTGCCAGCAGCCAGAATTTAGGCCAGCCCCAGCATTTT | CASSQNLGQPQHF
TRBJ2-2 | TRBV15 | many | NA | TGTGCCACCAGCCCCCCTGAAAACTTCGGCACCGGGGAGCTGTTTTTT | CATSPPENFGTGELFF
TRBJ2-7 | TRBV10-3 | NA | NA | TGTGCCATCAGTGAGGGCGGATTGTACGAGCAGTACTTC | CAISEGGLYEQYF
TRBJ1-1 | TRBV6-2/TRBV6-3 | few | NA | TGTGCCAGCAGGGAAGGTACGCTTGAAGCTTTCTTT | CASREGTLEAFF
TRBJ2-1 | TRBV7-8 | few | TRBD2 | TGTGCCAGCAGCCACCCCATGAGGGAGGGATACAATGAGCAGTTCTTC | CASSHPMREGYNEQFF
TRBJ2-1 | TRBV11-2 | many | TRBD1 | TGTGCCAGCAGCCCCGGGACAGGGGCCTACAATGAGCAGTTCTTC | CASSPGTGAYNEQFF
TRBJ2-6 | TRBV6-6 | few | NA | TGTGCCAGCAGTTACGAACAGCTCCTCTCTGGGGCCAACGTCCTGACTTTC | CASSYEQLLSGANVLTF
TRBJ1-2 | TRBV7-2 | few | NA | TGTGCCAGCAGCTTAGAAACGTTGAACTATGGCTACACCTTC | CASSLETLNYGYTF
TRBJ1-6 | TRBV18 | NA | TRBD1 | TGTGCCAGCTCACCCGGGACAGGGGATAATTCACCCCTCCACTTT | CASSPGTGDNSPLHF
TRBJ1-4 | TRBV6-1 | few | NA | TGTGCCAGCAGTGTCGAAAGGGGTGAAAAACTGTTTTTT | CASSVERGEKLFF
TRBJ2-5 | TRBV4-3 | many | NA | TGCGCCAGCAGCCAAGATAGGACGGGCGGCCAGTACTTC | CASSQDRTGGQYF
TRBJ1-4 | TRBV30 | NA | NA | TGTGCCTGGAGTCGGGGGGTCGGTGAAAAACTGTTTTTT | CAWSRGVGEKLFF
TRBJ2-1 | TRBV6-5 | NA | NA | TGTGCCAGCAGTAACGGGGGTTGGGATGAGCAGTTCTTC | CASSNGGWDEQFF
TRBJ1-3 | TRBV12-3/TRBV12-4 | few | TRBD1 | TGTGCCAGCAGTCGGACAGGGCCAGGAAACACCATATATTTT | CASSRTGPGNTIYF
TRBJ2-7 | TRBV4-2 | many | NA | TGTGCCAGCAGCCAAGATAGACAGAGCTCTTACGAGCAGTACTTC | CASSQDRQSSYEQYF
TRBJ2-1 | TRBV5-4 | NA | NA | TGTGCCAGCAGCTCAGGAGGGACCCCGAACTACAATGAGCAGTTCTTC | CASSSGGTPNYNEQFF
TRBJ2-5 | TRBV6-5 | many | TRBD2 | TGTGCCAGCAGTTTCGCTAGCGGGAGGGGTGAGACCCAGTACTTC | CASSFASGRGETQYF
TRBJ1-1 | TRBV20-1 | many | NA | TGCAGTGCACGAGGTTCGGATATACCTTTCTTT | CSARGSDIPFF
TRBJ2-1 | TRBV29-1 | many | TRBD2 | TGCAGCGTTGGGGCGGGAGGCCTCGAGCAGTTCTTC | CSVGAGGLEQFF
TRBJ2-1 | TRBV28 | many | NA | TGTGCCAGCAGTTTCCCCCGGAATGAGCAGTTCTTC | CASSFPRNEQFF
TRBJ1-3 | TRBV5-6 | many | TRBD1 | TGTGCCAGCAGCTTCCCGGACAGGGGGCGTTCTGGAAACACCATATATTTT | CASSFPDRGRSGNTIYF
TRBJ1-5 | TRBV29-1 | few | TRBD1 | TGCAGCGTTTTGTCAGGGGGCGGGCAGCCCCAGCATTTT | CSVLSGGGQPQHF
TRBJ1-3 | TRBV6-6 | NA | NA | TGTGCCAGCAGCCCCGACAGAAACACCATATATTTT | CASSPDRNTIYF
TRBJ2-7 | TRBV6-1 | many | NA | TGTGCCAGCAAAATCGGGTACGAGCAGTACTTC | CASKIGYEQYF
TRBJ1-1 | TRBV5-1 | NA | TRBD1 | TGCGCCAGCAGCTTCGACAGGGGTCGGGCTGAAGCTTTCTTT | CASSFDRGRAEAFF